This T cell receptor beta chain appears in the sequencing data of a study of blood T cell repertoires in COVID-19. Data came from immunoSEQ multiplex PCR; TCRdb stores just in-frame clones and leaves some out. The data contain about 220,000 clones, around 84% of them seen just once; the ten biggest clones take up 9.5% to 15%. Per germline, CDR1 SGHDT and CDR2 YYEEEE. Trimming shortened V by 4 bases and J by 9 bases, and 18 bases separated the two germline ends. CDR3 length equals 14 residues. V and J are TRBV5-6 and TRBJ2-3; D may be TRBD2 (6 bases). The source material was peripheral blood. This TCR was recovered from a human donor in a cohort sampled during active COVID-19. The CDR3 region is CASSPGTEGVTQYF. The CDR3 coding sequence is TGTGCCAGCAGCCCCGGGACGGAGGGAGTGACGCAGTATTTT. Full variable domain (missing parts from reference TRBV5-6 and TRBJ2-3): DAGVTQSPTHLIKTRGQQVTLRCSPKSGHDTVSWYQQALGQGPQFIFQYYEEEERQRGNFPDRFSGHQFPNYSSELNVNALLLGDSALYLCASSPGTEGVTQYFGPGTRLTVL.